This T cell receptor (beta chain) was identified during a study of blood T cell repertoires in COVID-19. Study-wide background: Acute and convalescent COVID-19 specimens originated in the United States, Italy and Spain. Sources were T cells, B-cell-depleted T cells, or PBMCs; the material itself was cDNA or gDNA.

This CDR3 comprises 16 residues. Germline assignment: CDR1 SGHVS and CDR2 FNYEAQ. J gave up 0 bases and V 5 bases, and 6 bases lay outside the gene matches. This clone has just one count. Study processing details: Amplified reference gene primers provided the basis for estimating nucleated cell counts. Only in-frame clones appear in the TCRdb table, and some are missing; sequencing was by immunoSEQ multiplex PCR. The V and J calls and clone size are taken from that table; D and trimming were inferred from the DNA. The repertoire holds approximately 270,000 clones, with around nine tenths as singletons.

The sequence derives from a man between 40 and 49 years old with active or convalescent COVID-19. Source material: peripheral blood. The genes are TRBV7-6 and TRBJ2-2, with 7 bases lining up with TRBD1. CDR3 nucleotide sequence: TGTGCCAGCAGCCCCCGGGACAGACCGAACACCGGGGAGCTGTTTTTT. Amino acids: CASSPRDRPNTGELFF. Full variable domain (remainder filled in from reference TRBV7-6 and TRBJ2-2): GAGVSQSPRYKVTKRGQDVALRCDPISGHVSLYWYRQALGQGPEFLTYFNYEAQQDKSGLPNDRFSAERPEGSISTLTIQRTEQRDSAMYRCASSPRDRPNTGELFFGEGSRLTVL.